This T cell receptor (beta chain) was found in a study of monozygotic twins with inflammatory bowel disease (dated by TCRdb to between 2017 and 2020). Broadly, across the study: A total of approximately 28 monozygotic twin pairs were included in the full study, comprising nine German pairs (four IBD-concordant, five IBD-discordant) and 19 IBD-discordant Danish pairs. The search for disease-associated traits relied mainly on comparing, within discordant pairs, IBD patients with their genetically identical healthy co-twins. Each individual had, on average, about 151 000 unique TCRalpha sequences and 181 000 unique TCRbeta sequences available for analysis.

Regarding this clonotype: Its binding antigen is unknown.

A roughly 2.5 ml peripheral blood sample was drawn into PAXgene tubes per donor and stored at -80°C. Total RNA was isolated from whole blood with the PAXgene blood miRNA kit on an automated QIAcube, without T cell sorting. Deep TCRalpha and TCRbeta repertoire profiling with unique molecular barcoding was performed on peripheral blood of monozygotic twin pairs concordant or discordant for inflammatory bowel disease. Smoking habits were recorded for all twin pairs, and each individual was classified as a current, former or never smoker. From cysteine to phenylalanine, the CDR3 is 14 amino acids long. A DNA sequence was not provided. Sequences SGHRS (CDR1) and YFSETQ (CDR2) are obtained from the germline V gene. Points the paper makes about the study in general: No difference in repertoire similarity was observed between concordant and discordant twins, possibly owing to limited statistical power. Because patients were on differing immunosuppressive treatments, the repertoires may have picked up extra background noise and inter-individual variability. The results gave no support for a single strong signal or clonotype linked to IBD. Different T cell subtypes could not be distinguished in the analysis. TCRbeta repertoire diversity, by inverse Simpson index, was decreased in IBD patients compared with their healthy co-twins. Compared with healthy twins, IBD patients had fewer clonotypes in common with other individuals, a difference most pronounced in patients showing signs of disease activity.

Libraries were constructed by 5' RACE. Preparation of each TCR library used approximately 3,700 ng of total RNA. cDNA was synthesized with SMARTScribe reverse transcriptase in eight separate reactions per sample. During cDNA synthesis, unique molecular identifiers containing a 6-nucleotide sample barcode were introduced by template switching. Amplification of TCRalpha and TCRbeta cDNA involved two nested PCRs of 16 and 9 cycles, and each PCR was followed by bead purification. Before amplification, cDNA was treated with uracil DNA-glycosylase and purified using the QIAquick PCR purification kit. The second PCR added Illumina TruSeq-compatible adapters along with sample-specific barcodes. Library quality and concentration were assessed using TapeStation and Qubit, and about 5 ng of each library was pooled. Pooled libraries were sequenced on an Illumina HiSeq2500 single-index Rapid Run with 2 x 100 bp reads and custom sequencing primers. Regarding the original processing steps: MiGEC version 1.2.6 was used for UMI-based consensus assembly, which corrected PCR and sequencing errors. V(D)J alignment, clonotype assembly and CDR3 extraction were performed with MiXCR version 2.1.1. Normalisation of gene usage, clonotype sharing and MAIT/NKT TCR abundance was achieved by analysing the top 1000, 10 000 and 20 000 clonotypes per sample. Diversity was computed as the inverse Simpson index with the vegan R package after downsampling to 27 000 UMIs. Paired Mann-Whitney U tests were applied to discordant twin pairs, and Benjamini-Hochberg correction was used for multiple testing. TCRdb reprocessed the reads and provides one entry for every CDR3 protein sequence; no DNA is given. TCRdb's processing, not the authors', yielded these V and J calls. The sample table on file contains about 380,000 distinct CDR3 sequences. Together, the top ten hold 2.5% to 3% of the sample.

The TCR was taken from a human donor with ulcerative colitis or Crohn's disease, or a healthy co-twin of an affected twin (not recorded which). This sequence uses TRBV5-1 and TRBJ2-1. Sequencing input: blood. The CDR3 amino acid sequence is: CASSWVSEYNEQFF.